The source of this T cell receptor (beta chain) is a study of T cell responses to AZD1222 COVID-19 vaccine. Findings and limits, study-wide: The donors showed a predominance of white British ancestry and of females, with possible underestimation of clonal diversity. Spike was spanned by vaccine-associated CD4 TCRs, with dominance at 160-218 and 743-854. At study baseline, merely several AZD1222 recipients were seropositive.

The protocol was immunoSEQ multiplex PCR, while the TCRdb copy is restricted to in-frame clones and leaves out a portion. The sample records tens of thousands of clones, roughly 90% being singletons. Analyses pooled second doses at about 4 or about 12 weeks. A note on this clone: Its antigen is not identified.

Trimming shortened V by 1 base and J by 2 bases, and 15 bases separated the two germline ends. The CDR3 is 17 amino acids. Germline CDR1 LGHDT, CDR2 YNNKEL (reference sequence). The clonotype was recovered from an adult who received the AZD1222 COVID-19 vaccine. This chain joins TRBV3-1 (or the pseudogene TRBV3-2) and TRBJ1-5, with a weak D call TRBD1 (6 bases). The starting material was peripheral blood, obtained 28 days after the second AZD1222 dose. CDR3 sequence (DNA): TGTGCCAGCAGCCAAGGACGGGGGGCGAGTGGCAATCAGCCCCAGCATTTT. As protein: CASSQGRGASGNQPQHF.